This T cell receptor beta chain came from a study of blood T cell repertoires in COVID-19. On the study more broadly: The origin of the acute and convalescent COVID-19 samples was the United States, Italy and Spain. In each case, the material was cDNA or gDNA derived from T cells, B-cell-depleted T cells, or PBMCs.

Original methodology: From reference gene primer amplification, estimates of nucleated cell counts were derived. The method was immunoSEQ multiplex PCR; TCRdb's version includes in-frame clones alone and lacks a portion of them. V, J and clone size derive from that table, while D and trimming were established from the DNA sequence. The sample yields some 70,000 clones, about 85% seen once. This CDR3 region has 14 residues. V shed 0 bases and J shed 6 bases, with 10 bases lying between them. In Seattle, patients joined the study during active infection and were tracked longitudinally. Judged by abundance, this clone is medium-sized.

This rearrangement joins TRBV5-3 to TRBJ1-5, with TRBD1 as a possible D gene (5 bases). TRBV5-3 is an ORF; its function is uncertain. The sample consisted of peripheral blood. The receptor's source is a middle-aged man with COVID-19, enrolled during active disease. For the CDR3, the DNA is TGTGCCAGAAGCTTGGAAGGGGCTGGTCAGCCCCAGCATTTT. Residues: CARSLEGAGQPQHF.